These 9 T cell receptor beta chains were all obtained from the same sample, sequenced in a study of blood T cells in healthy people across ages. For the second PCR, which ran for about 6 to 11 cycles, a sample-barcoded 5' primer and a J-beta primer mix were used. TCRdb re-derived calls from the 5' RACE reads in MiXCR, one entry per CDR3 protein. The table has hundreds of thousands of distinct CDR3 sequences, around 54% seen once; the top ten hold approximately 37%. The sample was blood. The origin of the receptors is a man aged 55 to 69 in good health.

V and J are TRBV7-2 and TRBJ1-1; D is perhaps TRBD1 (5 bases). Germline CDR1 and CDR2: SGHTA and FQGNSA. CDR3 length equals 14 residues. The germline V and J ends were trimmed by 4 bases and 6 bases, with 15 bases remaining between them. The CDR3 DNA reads TGTGCCAGCAGCTCTCGGGCAGGGCAGTCTGAAGCTTTCTTT. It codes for CASSSRAGQSEAFF.

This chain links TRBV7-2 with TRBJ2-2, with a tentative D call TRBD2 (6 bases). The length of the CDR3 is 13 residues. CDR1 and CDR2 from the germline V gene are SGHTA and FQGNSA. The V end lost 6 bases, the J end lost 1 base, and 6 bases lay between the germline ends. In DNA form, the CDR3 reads TGTGCCAGCAGGGGACTGAACACCGGGGAGCTGTTTTTT. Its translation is CASRGLNTGELFF.

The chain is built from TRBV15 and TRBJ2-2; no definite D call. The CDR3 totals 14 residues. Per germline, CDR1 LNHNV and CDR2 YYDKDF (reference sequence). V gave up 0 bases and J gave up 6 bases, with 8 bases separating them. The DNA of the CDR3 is TGTGCCACCAGCAGAGATCGGCAGTCCGGGGAGCTGTTTTTT. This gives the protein CATSRDRQSGELFF.

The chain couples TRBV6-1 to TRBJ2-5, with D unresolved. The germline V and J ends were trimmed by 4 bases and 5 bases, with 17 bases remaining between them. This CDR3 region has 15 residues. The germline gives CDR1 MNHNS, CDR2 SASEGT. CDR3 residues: CASSGVRNSWETQYF. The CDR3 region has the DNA TGTGCCAGCAGTGGGGTTAGGAACTCCTGGGAGACCCAGTACTTC.

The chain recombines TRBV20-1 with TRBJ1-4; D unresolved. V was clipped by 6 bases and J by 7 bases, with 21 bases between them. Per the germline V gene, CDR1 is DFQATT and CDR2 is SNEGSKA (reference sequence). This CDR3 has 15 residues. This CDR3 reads CSASPGGWEGEKLFF. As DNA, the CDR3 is TGCAGTGCCAGCCCCGGTGGGTGGGAGGGTGAAAAACTGTTTTTT.

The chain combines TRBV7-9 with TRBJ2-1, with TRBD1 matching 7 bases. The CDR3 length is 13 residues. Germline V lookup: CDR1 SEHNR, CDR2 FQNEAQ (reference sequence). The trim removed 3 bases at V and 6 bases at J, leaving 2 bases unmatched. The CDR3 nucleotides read TGTGCCAGCAGCTTTACAGGGGTCAATGAGCAGTTCTTC. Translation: CASSFTGVNEQFF.

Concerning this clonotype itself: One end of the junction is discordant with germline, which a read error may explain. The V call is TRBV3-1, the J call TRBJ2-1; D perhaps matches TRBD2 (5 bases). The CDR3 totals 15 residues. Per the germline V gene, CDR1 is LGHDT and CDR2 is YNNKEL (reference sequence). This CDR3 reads CAISQDSGPETRQFF. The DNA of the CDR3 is TGTGCCATCAGCCAAGATTCCGGTCCGGAAACTAGGCAGTTCTTC.

The CDR3 is CASSLANSADYGYTF. CDR3 DNA: TGCGCCAGCAGCTTGGCCAATTCGGCGGACTATGGCTACACCTTC. The rearrangement joins TRBV5-1 to TRBJ1-2; no clear D gene. The CDR3 consists of 15 residues. Germline CDR1 reads SGHRS; CDR2 reads YFSETQ. Trimming removed 0 bases from V and 3 bases from J, with 12 bases in between. The whole variable domain, remainder taken from reference TRBV5-1 and TRBJ1-2, is KAGVTQTPRYLIKTRGQQVTLSCSPISGHRSVSWYQQTPGQGLQFLFEYFSETQRNKGNFPGRFSGRQFSNSRSEMNVSTLELGDSALYLCASSLANSADYGYTFGSGTRLTVV.

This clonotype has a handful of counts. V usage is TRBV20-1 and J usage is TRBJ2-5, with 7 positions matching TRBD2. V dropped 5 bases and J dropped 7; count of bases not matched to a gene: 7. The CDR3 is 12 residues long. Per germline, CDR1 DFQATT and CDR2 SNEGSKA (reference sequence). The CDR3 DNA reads TGCAGTGCTCCCTCCCGGGGGGTGACCCAGTACTTC. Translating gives CSAPSRGVTQYF.